This TCR beta chain was identified in a study of breast tumors, draining lymph nodes, adjacent tissues. A word on this clonotype: Its antigen is undetermined.

Trimming removed 5 bases at V and 9 bases at J, with 20 bases between. The CDR3 totals 15 residues. The germline CDR1 and CDR2 sequences are SGHVS and FNYEAQ. MiXCR was run by TCRdb on the multiplex PCR reads, yielding one entry per CDR3 protein. The table lists around 290,000 distinct CDR3 sequences, more than 30% of them singletons. Study-level findings and limits: Tumor T cell lymph node origin was a supported hypothesis, not proven. Most tumor T cells seemingly derive from lymph node, then expand in tumor. Tumor repertoires ranked between lymph nodes and nontumor tissue in diversity, with V and J gene preferences.

The lymph nodes were axillary draining lymph nodes from breast cancer patients. This TCR derives from a female donor with breast cancer. Some clones in this sample may be carry-over from other donors' samples. Sequencing used axillary lymph node tissue. This chain connects TRBV7-6 to TRBJ1-3; the D is unclear. The CDR3 coding sequence is TGTGCCAGCAGCCCCGGACGGTCCTCTGGAGGCACCATATATTTT. Translation: CASSPGRSSGGTIYF.